A selection of T cell receptor beta chains follows, all from one sample in a study of T cells in localized non-small cell lung cancer. Some clones are missing from TCRdb's copy, which holds only in-frame ones; the method was immunoSEQ multiplex PCR. The sample records tens of thousands of clones, about 83% being singletons. Sequencing used PBMCs, obtained before any cancer treatment. These receptors were collected from a man between 40 and 70 years old with stage II lung adenocarcinoma. Both conserved end residues are part of each CDR3. The D gene is left open where the match is weak. Size tells how often a clone was seen (once, few, many) or the class of an expanded clone, and some rows leave it out.

>TRBJ2-3|TRBV6-1|.|.
TGTGCCAGCAGTGAAGCAAACAGATTGGATACGCAGTATTTT
CASSEANRLDTQYF
>TRBJ2-3|TRBV6-6|few|.
TGTGCCAGCAGTTACGCGGCCAGCACAGATACGCAGTATTTT
CASSYAASTDTQYF
>TRBJ2-3|TRBV4-3|.|TRBD2
TGCGCCAGCAGCCAAGACCCTAGCGGGAGGACAGATACGCAGTATTTT
CASSQDPSGRTDTQYF
>TRBJ1-1|TRBV7-9|.|.
TGTGCCAGCAGCTCAGCCCCGGGCGGGAACACTGAAGCTTTCTTT
CASSSAPGGNTEAFF
>TRBJ2-1|TRBV7-6|.|.
TGTGCCAGCAGCTTAGACGACGCCAGCTCCTACAATGAGCAGTTCTTC
CASSLDDASSYNEQFF
>TRBJ1-2|TRBV27|.|TRBD1
TGTGCCAGCAGCGACCGGGACAGGGGGCAAATGAACTATGGCTACACCTTC
CASSDRDRGQMNYGYTF
>TRBJ2-2|TRBV27|.|TRBD2
TGTGCCAGCAAGGTTATAGCGGGAAGGACCGGGGAGCTGTTTTTT
CASKVIAGRTGELFF
>TRBJ1-1|TRBV18|.|.
TGTGCCAGCTCACCACTTCAGCAATCCGAAGCTTTCTTT
CASSPLQQSEAFF
>TRBJ1-6|TRBV6-5|.|.
TGTGCCAGCACTCCAACGGGTTTCTATAATTCACCCCTCCACTTT
CASTPTGFYNSPLHF
>TRBJ1-1|TRBV28|.|.
TGTGCCAGCCAAGTTTCGAACACTGAAGCTTTCTTT
CASQVSNTEAFF
>TRBJ1-1|TRBV6-5|once|.
TGTGCCAGCAGTTACCTTAACGGGGGGGTGAACACTGAAGCTTTCTTT
CASSYLNGGVNTEAFF
>TRBJ2-7|TRBV19|.|.
TGTGCCAGTAGTATAGACCCCAGGGCTGGGGAGCAGTACTTC
CASSIDPRAGEQYF
>TRBJ2-1|TRBV11-2|.|.
TGTGCCAGCAGCTTAGACGGGTGGGCTAACAATGAGCAGTTCTTC
CASSLDGWANNEQFF
>TRBJ1-5|TRBV28|once|.
TGTGCCAGCAGTTTATTCGGGCAGCAGCCCCAGCATTTT
CASSLFGQQPQHF
>TRBJ2-2|TRBV5-1|.|TRBD1
TGCGCCAGCAGCTCCCCCCCGGGACAGAGAACAACCGGGGAGCTGTTTTTT
CASSSPPGQRTTGELFF
>TRBJ2-1|TRBV20-1|.|.
TGCAGTGCAGTTCGGGGCGGTGAGCAGTTCTTC
CSAVRGGEQFF
>TRBJ1-6|TRBV11-2|.|.
TGTGCCAGCAGCTTACGTGGGACGGTGATTAATTCACCCCTCCACTTT
CASSLRGTVINSPLHF
>TRBJ2-7|TRBV28|.|.
TGTGCCAGCAGTTCCCGTCGAGAGCAGTACTTC
CASSSRREQYF
>TRBJ1-6|TRBV19|.|TRBD1
TGTGCCAGTAGGGGGACAGTCCCTTCACCCCTCCACTTT
CASRGTVPSPLHF
>TRBJ2-3|TRBV27|.|TRBD2
TGTGCCAGCTTAGGTCTAGCGGGTAGCACAGATACGCAGTATTTT
CASLGLAGSTDTQYF
>TRBJ1-3|TRBV19|.|.
TGTGCCAGTAGTATCTTCGGGGGGGCGTCTGGAAACACCATATATTTT
CASSIFGGASGNTIYF
>TRBJ2-2|TRBV7-8|.|.
TGTGCCAGCAGCTTACTGGTGGTAGGCGGGGAGCTGTTTTTT
CASSLLVVGGELFF
>TRBJ1-1|TRBV2|.|.
TGTGCCAGCAGTGAGGACGTGAACACTGAAGCTTTCTTT
CASSEDVNTEAFF
>TRBJ1-5|TRBV7-2|.|.
TGTGCCAGCAGCCCGGGACCGAATAGCAATCAGCCCCAGCATTTT
CASSPGPNSNQPQHF
>TRBJ1-2|TRBV6-5|.|.
TGTGCCAGCAGTCTCGACGGAAAACACTATGGCTACACCTTC
CASSLDGKHYGYTF
>TRBJ2-1|TRBV1|.|.
TGCACCAGCAGCCAAGTCTTGCGGGGGGGCCGCGGTCTCTCCTACAATGAGCAGTTCTTC
CTSSQVLRGGRGLSYNEQFF
>TRBJ1-2|TRBV13|.|TRBD1
TGTGCCAGCAGCTTAAGCAGGGGGCGTAATGGCTACACCTTC
CASSLSRGRNGYTF
>TRBJ1-6|TRBV6-5|.|.
TGTGCCAGCAGCAGGAGGGGGGCCAACTCACCCCTCCACTTT
CASSRRGANSPLHF
>TRBJ2-5|TRBV7-3|once|TRBD2
TGTGCCAGCAGCGAGAGCGGGGGGCCCCAAGAGACCCAGTACTTC
CASSESGGPQETQYF
>TRBJ1-1|TRBV6-5|.|.
TGTGCCAGCAGGAGACAGAACACTGAAGCTTTCTTT
CASRRQNTEAFF
>TRBJ2-5|TRBV5-4|.|.
TGTGCCAGCAGCTTGGGGAGGGGGCAGGGAGAGACCCAGTACTTC
CASSLGRGQGETQYF
>TRBJ2-5|TRBV5-1|.|TRBD2
TGCGCCAGCAGCTTGGGGGTAGCGGGATCTCCCGAGACCCAGTACTTC
CASSLGVAGSPETQYF
>TRBJ2-7|TRBV7-9|.|TRBD2
TGTGCCAGCGCTGGGGGGGACCGAGCAGGGGAGCAGTACTTC
CASAGGDRAGEQYF